Listed here are 3 T cell receptor beta chains from one sample, sequenced in a study of tumor-infiltrating lymphocytes in oesophageal squamous cell carcinoma. TCRdb processed the PCR reads anew with MiXCR; each CDR3 protein has one entry. The sample contains approximately 12,000 distinct CDR3 sequences, roughly 51% of which appear only once. Source material: esophageal tumor tissue. These TCRs come from a female donor with esophageal squamous cell carcinoma.

This clonotype showed up just a few times. This rearrangement joins TRBV7-9 to TRBJ2-1; the match to TRBD1 covers 8 bases. J was trimmed by 4 bases and V by 6 bases; bases with no gene match: 2. From germline, CDR1 is SEHNR and CDR2 FQNEAQ (reference sequence). The CDR3 has 13 residues. As DNA, the CDR3 is TGTGCCAGCAGACGACAGGGGTACAATGAGCAGTTCTTC. Amino acids: CASRRQGYNEQFF.

A word on this clonotype: Since the CDR3 does not end with the conserved phenylalanine or tryptophan, this likely comes from a read error. The limits of the CDR3 on the DNA are not certain, so only TCRdb's listed CDR3 is given. The rearrangement links TRBV7-2 to TRBJ2-1; TRBD2, the table's D call, was not compared with the DNA. The CDR3 length equals 19 residues, ends included. Germline CDR1 reads SGHTA; CDR2 reads FQGNSA. CDR3 in amino acids: CASSLAPTSGAAYEQYFGA.

This clonotype was counted only a few times. The conserved phenylalanine or tryptophan normally closing the CDR3 is absent here, so this likely arose from a read error. It is unclear where the CDR3 begins or ends on the DNA, so no DNA is shown, and the CDR3 is as TCRdb lists it. The chain joins TRBV6-1 to TRBJ2-1; TRBD2 reflects the table's D call only, with no check against the DNA. Germline V gene data show CDR1 as MNHNS and CDR2 as SASEGT. The CDR3 comprises 16 residues, both ends counted. CDR3 sequence: CASSAGTYNSPLHFGN.